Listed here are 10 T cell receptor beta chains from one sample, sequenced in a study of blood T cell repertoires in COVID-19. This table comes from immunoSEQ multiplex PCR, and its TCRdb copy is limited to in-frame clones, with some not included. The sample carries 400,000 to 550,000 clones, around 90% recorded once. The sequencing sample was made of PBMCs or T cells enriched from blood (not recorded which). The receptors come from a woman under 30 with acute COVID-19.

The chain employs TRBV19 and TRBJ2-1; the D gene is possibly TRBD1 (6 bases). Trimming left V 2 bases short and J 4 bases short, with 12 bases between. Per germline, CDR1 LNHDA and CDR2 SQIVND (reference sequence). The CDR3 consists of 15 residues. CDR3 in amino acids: CASSIKGVGYNEQFF. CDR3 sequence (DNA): TGTGCCAGTAGTATAAAGGGGGTTGGGTACAATGAGCAGTTCTTC. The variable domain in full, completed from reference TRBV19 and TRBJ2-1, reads DGGITQSPKYLFRKEGQNVTLSCEQNLNHDAMYWYRQDPGQGLRLIYYSQIVNDFQKGDIAEGYSVSREKKESFPLTVTSAQKNPTAFYLCASSIKGVGYNEQFFGPGTRLTVL.

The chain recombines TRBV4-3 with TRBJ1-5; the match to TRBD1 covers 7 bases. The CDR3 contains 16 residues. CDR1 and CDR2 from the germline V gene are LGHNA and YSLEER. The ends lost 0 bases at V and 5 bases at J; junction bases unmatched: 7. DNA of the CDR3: TGCGCCAGCAGCCAAGATCGAAGCAGGGGGGATCAGCCCCAGCATTTT. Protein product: CASSQDRSRGDQPQHF.

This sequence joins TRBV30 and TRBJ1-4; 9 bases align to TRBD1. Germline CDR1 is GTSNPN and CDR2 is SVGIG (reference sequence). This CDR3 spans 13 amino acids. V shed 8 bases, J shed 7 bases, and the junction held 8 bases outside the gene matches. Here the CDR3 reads CALRTGDIEKLFF. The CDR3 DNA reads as TGTGCCCTAAGGACAGGGGATATTGAAAAACTGTTTTTT.

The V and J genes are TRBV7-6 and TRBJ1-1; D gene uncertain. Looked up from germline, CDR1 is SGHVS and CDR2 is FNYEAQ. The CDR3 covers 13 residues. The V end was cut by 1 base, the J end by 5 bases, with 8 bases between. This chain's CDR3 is CASSLGHRTEAFF. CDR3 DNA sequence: TGTGCCAGCAGCTTAGGCCACCGGACTGAAGCTTTCTTT. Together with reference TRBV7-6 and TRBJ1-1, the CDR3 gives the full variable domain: GAGVSQSPRYKVTKRGQDVALRCDPISGHVSLYWYRQALGQGPEFLTYFNYEAQQDKSGLPNDRFSAERPEGSISTLTIQRTEQRDSAMYRCASSLGHRTEAFFGQGTRLTVV.

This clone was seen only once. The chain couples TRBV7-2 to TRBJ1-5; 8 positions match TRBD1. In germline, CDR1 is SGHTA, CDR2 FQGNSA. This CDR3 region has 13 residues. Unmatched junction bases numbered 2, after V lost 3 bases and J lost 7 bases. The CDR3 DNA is TGTGCCAGCAGCTTGGACAGGGCGCAGCCCCAGCATTTT. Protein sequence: CASSLDRAQPQHF.

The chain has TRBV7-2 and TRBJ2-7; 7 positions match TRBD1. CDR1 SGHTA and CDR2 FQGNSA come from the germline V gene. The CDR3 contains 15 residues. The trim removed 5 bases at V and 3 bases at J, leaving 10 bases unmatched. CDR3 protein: CASSPRRDSSYEQYF. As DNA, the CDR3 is TGTGCCAGCAGCCCCCGACGGGACAGCAGCTACGAGCAGTACTTC.

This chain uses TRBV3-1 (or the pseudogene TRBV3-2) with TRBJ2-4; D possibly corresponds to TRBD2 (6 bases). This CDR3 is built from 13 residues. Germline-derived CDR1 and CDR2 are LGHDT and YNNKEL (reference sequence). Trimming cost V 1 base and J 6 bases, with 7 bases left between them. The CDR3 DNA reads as TGTGCCAGCAGCCAAGCGGGGGTAAACATTCAGTACTTC. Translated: CASSQAGVNIQYF.

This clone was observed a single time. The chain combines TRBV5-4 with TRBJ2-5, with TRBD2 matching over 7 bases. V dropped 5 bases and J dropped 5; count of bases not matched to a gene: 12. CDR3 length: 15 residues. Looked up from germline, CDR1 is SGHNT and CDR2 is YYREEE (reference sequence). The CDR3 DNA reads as TGTGCCAGCAGAAAAGGACTAGGTGGTGGGGAGACCCAGTACTTC. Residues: CASRKGLGGGETQYF.

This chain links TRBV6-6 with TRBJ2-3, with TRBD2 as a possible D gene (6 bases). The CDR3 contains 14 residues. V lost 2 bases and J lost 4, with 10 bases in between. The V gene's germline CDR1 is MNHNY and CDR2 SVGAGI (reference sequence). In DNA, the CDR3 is TGTGCCAGCAGTTACGGACGACTAGCAGATACGCAGTATTTT. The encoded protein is CASSYGRLADTQYF.

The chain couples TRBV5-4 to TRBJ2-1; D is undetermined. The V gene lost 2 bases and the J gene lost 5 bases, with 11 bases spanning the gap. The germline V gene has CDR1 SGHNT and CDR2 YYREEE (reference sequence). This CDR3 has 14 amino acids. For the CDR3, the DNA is TGTGCCAGCAGCTTTGAACTCACCGACAATGAGCAGTTCTTC. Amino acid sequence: CASSFELTDNEQFF.